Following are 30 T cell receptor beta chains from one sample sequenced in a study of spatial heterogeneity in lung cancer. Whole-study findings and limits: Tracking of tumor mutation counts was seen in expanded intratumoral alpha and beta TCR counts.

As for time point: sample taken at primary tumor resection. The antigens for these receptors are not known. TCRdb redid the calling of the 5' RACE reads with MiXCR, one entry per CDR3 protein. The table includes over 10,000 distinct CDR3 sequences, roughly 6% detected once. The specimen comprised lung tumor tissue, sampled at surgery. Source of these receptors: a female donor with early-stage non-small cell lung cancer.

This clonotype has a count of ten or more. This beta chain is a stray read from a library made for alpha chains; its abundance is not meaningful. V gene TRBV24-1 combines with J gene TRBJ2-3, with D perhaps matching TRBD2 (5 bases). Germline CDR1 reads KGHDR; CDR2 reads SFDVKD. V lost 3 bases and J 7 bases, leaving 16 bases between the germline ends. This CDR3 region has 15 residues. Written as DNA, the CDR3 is TGTGCCACCAGTGATCCGAAAGCGAGGGAGTATACGCAGTATTTT. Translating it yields CATSDPKAREYTQYF.

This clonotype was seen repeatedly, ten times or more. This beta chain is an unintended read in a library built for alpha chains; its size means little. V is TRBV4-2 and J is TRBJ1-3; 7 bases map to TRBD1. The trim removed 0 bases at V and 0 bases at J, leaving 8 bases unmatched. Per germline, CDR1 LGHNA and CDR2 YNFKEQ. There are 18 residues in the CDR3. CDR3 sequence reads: CASSQDPGGRSSGNTIYF. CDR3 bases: TGTGCCAGCAGCCAAGATCCAGGGGGGCGATCCTCTGGAAACACCATATATTTT.

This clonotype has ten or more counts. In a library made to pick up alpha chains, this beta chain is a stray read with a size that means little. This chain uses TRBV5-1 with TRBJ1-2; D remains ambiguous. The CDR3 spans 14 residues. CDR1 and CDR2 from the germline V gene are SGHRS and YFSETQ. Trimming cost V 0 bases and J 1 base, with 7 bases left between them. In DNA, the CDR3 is TGCGCCAGCAGCTTGGGACCGGATAACTATGGCTACACCTTC. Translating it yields CASSLGPDNYGYTF.

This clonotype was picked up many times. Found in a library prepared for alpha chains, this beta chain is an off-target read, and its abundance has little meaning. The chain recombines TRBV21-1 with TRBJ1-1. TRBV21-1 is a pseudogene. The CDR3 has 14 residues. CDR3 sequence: CASGVYRTNTEAFF. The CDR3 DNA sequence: TGTGCCAGCGGGGTTTATAGAACTAACACTGAAGCTTTCTTT.

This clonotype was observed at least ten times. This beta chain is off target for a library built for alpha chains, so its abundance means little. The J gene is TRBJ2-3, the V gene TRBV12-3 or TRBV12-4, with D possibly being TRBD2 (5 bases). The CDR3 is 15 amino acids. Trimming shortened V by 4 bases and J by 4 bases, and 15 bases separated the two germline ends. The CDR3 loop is CASSSPGLGADTQYF. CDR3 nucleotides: TGTGCCAGCAGTTCCCCCGGACTGGGCGCAGATACGCAGTATTTT.

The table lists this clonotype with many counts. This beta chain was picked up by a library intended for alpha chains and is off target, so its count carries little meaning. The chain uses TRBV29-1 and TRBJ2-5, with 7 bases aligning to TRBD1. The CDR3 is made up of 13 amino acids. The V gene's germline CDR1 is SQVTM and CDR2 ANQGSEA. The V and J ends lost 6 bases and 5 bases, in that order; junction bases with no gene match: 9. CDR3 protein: CSVHPRGRETQYF. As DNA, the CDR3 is TGCAGCGTCCACCCTAGGGGGCGGGAGACCCAGTACTTC.

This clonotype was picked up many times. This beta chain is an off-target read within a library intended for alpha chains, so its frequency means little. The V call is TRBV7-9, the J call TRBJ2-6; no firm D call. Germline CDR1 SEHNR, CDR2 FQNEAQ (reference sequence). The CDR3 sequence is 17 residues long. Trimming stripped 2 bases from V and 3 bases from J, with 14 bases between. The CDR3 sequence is CASSLWSQKSGANVLTF. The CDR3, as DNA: TGTGCCAGCAGCTTATGGTCGCAAAAGAGTGGGGCCAACGTCCTGACTTTC.

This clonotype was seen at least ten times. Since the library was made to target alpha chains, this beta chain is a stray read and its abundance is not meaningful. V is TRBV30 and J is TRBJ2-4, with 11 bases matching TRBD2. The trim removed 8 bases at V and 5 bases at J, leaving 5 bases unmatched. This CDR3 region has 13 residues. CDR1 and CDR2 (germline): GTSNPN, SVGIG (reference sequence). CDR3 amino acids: CALQGLAENIQYF. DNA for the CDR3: TGTGCCCTTCAGGGACTAGCGGAAAACATTCAGTACTTC.

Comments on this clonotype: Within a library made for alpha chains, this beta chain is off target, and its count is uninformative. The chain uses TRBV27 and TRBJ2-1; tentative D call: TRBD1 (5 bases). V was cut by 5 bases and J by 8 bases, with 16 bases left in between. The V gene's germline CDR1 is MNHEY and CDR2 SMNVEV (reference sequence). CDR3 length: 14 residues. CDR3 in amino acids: CASSLVTGPHEQFF. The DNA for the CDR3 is TGTGCCAGCAGTCTCGTAACAGGTCCCCATGAGCAGTTCTTC.

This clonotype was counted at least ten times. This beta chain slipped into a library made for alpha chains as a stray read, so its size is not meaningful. CDR3 protein: CASSLLGGGSYNEQFF. CDR3 nucleotide sequence: TGCGCCAGCAGCTTGCTCGGCGGGGGTTCCTACAATGAGCAGTTCTTC. The V and J genes are TRBV5-1 and TRBJ2-1; TRBD2 agrees at 7 bases. The germline gives CDR1 SGHRS, CDR2 YFSETQ. V shed 1 base and J 1 base; nucleotides not matched to a gene: 5. This CDR3 is built from 16 residues.

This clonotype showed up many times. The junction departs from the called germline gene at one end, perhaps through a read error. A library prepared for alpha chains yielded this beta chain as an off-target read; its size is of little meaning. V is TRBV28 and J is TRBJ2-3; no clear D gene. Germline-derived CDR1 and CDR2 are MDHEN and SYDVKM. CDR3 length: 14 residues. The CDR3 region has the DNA TGTGCCAGCAGCGACCTGGCCGCCACAGATTCGCAGTATTTT. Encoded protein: CASSDLAATDSQYF.

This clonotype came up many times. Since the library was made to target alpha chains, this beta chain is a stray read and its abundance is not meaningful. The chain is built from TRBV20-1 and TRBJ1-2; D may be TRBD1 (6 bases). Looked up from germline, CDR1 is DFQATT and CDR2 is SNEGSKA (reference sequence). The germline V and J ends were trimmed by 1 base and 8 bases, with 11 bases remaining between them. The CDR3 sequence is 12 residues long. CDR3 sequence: CSARGGARGYTF. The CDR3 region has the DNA TGCAGTGCTAGAGGGGGGGCGCGGGGCTACACCTTC.

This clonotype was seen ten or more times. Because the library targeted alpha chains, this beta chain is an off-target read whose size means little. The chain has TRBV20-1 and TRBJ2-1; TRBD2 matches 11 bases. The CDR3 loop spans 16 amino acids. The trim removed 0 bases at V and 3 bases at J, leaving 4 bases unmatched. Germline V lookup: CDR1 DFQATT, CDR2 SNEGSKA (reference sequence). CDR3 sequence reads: CSARDPTSGDYNEQFF. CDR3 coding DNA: TGCAGTGCTAGAGATCCGACTAGCGGGGACTACAATGAGCAGTTCTTC.

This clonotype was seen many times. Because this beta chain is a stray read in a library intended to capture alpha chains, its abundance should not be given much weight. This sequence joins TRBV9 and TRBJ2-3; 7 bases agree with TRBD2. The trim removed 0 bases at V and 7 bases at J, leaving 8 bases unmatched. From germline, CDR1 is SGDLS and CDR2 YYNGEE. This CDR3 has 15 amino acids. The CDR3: CASSVAGGGWNTQYF. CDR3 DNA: TGTGCCAGCAGCGTAGCGGGCGGGGGTTGGAATACGCAGTATTTT.

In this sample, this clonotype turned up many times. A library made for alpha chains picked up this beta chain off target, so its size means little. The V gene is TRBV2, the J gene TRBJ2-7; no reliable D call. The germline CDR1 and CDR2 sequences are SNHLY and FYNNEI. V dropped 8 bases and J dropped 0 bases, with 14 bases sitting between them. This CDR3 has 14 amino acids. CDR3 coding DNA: TGTGCCAGCTGCGGCCTTAGGATCTCCTACGAGCAGTACTTC. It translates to CASCGLRISYEQYF.

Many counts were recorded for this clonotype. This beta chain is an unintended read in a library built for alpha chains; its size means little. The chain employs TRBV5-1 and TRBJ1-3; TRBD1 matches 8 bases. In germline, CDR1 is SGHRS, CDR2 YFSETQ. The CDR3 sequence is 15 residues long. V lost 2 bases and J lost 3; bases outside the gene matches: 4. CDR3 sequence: CASSLTGGGGNTIYF. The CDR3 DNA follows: TGCGCCAGCAGCTTAACAGGGGGAGGTGGAAACACCATATATTTT.

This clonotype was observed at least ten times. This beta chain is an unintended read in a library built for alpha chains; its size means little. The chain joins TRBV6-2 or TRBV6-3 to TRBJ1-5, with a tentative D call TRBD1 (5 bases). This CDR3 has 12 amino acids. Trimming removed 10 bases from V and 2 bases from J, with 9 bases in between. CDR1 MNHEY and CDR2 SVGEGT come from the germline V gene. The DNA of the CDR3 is TGTGCCACCAGGGAGGGCAATCAGCCCCAGCATTTT. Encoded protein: CATREGNQPQHF.

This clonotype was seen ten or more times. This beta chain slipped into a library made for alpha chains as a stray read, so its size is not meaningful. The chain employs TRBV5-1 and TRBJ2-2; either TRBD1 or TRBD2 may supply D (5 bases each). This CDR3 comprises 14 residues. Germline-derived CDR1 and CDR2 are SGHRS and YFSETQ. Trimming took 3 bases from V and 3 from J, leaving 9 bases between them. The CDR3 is CASSSLGDTGELFF. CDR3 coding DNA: TGCGCCAGCAGCTCCCTGGGGGACACCGGGGAGCTGTTTTTT.

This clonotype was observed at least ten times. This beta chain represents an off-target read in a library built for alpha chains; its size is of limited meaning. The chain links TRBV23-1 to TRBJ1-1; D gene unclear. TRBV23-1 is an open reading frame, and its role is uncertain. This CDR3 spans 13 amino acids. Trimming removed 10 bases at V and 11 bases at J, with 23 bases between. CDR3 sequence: CATGEIPTREAFF. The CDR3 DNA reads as TGCGCCACCGGAGAGATACCTACACGGGAGGCTTTCTTT.

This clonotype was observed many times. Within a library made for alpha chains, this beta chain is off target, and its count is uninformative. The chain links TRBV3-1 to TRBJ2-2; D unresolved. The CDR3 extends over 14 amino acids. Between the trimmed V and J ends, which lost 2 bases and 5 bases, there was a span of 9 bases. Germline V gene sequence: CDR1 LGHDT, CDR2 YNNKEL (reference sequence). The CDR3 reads CASSQWLSTGELFF. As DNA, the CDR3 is TGTGCCAGCAGCCAATGGCTTTCGACCGGGGAGCTGTTTTTT.

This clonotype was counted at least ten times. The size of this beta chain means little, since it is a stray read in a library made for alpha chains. CDR3 sequence (DNA): TGTGCCAGCATTCACCAGGAGGGGTATAGCTACGAGCAGTACTTC. Translating it yields CASIHQEGYSYEQYF. The rearrangement links TRBV12-3 or TRBV12-4 to TRBJ2-7, with D maybe TRBD2 (6 bases). The CDR3 has 15 amino acids. Trimming shortened V by 7 bases and J by 3 bases, and 19 bases separated the two germline ends.

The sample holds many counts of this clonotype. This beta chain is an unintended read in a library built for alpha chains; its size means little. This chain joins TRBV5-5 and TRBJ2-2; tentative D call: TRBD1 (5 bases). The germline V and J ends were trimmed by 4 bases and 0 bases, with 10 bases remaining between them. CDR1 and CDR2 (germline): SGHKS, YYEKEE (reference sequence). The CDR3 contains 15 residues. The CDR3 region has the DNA TGTGCCAGCAGCCGAGACAGTCCGAACACCGGGGAGCTGTTTTTT. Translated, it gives CASSRDSPNTGELFF.

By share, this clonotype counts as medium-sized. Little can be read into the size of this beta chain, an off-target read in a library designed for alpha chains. The CDR3 spells CASGSPRTGIYGYTF. The CDR3, as DNA: TGTGCTAGTGGTTCGCCAAGGACAGGGATCTATGGCTACACCTTC. The chain carries TRBV12-5 and TRBJ1-2; TRBD1 matches at 8 bases. The germline V gene has CDR1 LGHNT and CDR2 FRNRAP. This CDR3 is 15 amino acids long. V shed 4 bases and J 4 bases; nucleotides not matched to a gene: 8.

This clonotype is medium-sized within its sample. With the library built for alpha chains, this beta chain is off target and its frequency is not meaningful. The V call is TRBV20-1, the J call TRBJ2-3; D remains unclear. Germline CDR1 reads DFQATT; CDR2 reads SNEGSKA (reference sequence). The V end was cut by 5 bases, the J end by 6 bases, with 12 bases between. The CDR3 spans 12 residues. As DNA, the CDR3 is TGCAGTGCTTCGCCACTGGCGGATACGCAGTATTTT. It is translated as CSASPLADTQYF.

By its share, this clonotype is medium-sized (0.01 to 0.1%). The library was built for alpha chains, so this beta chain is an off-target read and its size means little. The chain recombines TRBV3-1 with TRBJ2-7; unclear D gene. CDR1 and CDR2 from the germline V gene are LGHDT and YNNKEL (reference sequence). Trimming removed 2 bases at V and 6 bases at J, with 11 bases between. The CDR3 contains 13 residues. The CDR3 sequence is CASSQSYSGEQYF. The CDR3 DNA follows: TGTGCCAGCAGCCAATCCTACTCAGGCGAGCAGTACTTC.

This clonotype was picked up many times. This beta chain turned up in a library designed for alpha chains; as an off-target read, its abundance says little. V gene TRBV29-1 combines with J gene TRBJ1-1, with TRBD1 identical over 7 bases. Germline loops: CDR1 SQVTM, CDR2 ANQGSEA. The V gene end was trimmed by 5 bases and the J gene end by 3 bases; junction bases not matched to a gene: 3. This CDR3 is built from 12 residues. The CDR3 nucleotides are TGCAGCGTTTTGAGGGGGCACACTGAAGCTTTCTTT. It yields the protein CSVLRGHTEAFF.

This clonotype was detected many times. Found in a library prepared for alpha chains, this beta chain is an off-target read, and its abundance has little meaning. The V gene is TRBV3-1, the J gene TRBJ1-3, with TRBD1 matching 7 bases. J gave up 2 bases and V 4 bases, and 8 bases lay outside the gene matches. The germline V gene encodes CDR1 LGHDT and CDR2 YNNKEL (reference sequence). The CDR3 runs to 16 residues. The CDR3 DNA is TGTGCCAGCAGCCGACGACAGGGTATGGCTGGAAACACCATATATTTT. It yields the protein CASSRRQGMAGNTIYF.

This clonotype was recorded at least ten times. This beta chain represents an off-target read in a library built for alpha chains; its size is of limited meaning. The CDR3 bases are TGTGCCAGCAGCTTGGGGGGGCAGAACACTGAAGCTTTCTTT. Protein product: CASSLGGQNTEAFF. The rearrangement uses TRBV7-3 and TRBJ1-1; the D gene is possibly TRBD1 (6 bases). Germline V gives CDR1 SGHTA, CDR2 FQGTGA. The CDR3 consists of 14 residues. V gave up 3 bases and J gave up 1 base, with 9 bases separating them.

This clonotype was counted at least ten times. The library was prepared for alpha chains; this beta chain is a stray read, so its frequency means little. DNA of the CDR3: TGTGCCAGCAGTGAATCCTTCCGAAAACTGTTTTTT. It is translated as CASSESFRKLFF. The chain couples TRBV25-1 to TRBJ1-4; D gene uncertain. The CDR3 totals 12 residues. CDR1 is MGHDK and CDR2 is SYGVNS in the germline V gene. Between the trimmed V and J ends, which lost 1 base and 10 bases, there was a span of 7 bases. Full variable domain (rest looked up from reference TRBV25-1 and TRBJ1-4): EADIYQTPRYLVIGTGKKITLECSQTMGHDKMYWYQQDPGMELHLIHYSYGVNSTEKGDLSSESTVSRIRTEHFPLTLESARPSHTSQYLCASSESFRKLFFGSGTQLSVL.

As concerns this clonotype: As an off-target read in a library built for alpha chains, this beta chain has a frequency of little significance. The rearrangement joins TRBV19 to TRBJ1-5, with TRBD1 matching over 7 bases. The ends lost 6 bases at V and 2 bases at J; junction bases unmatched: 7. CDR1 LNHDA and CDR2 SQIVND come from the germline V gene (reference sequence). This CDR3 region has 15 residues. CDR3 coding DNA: TGTGCCAGTAGGCCCACAGGGGCTGGCAATCAGCCCCAGCATTTT. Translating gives CASRPTGAGNQPQHF.